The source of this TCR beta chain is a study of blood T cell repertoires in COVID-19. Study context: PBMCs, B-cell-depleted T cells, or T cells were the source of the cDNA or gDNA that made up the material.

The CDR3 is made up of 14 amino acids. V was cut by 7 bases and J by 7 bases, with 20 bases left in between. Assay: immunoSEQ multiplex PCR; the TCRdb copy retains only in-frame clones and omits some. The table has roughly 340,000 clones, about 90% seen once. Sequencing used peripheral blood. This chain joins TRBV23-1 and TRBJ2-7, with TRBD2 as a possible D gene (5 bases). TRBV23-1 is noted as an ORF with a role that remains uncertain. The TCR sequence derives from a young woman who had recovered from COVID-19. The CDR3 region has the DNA TGCGCCAGCACTCTGGACGGGCGGCGAGGGGAGCAGTACGTC. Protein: CASTLDGRRGEQYV.